The 30 T cell receptor beta chains below all came from one sample that was sequenced in a study of T cells after yellow fever vaccination. One entry per CDR3 protein, called by TCRdb with MiXCR from the 5' RACE reads. Among fewer than 650,000 distinct CDR3 sequences, 21% were seen once, and the ten largest hold roughly a sixth. Specimen: PBMCs, collected 21 days after the first yellow fever vaccination. These receptor sequences come from a man younger than 30 who received the YFV17D yellow fever vaccine.

This clonotype was detected ten times or more. J is TRBJ1-1 and V is TRBV6-6; D unclear. The CDR3 runs 13 residues. Trimming took off 8 bases at V and 1 base at J, with 11 bases between the two ends. The germline CDR1 and CDR2 sequences are MNHNY and SVGAGI (reference sequence). The CDR3 bases are TGTGCCAGCTCTTTACCGGGGAACACTGAAGCTTTCTTT. Its protein product is CASSLPGNTEAFF.

The chain links TRBV20-1 to TRBJ1-5; D is unclear. V was pared by 0 bases and J by 7 bases, with 13 bases between. This CDR3 is built from 14 residues. Looked up from germline, CDR1 is DFQATT and CDR2 is SNEGSKA (reference sequence). The CDR3 sequence: CSARDSRRRQPQHF. CDR3 bases: TGCAGTGCTAGAGACAGCCGAAGACGGCAGCCCCAGCATTTT.

This clonotype turned up a few times. The gene calls are TRBV7-6 and TRBJ2-5; 7 positions agree with TRBD1. J lost 2 bases, V lost 7 bases, and 7 bases had no gene match. This CDR3 comprises 14 residues. Germline assignment: CDR1 SGHVS and CDR2 FNYEAQ. The CDR3 spells CASTWGQLQETQYF. The CDR3 DNA sequence: TGTGCCAGCACCTGGGGACAGCTACAAGAGACCCAGTACTTC.

This clonotype was seen at least ten times. The V gene is TRBV5-1, the J gene TRBJ1-1; a weak D match, TRBD1 (6 bases). V was pared by 4 bases and J by 3 bases, with 13 bases between. The CDR3 spans 14 residues. Germline CDR1 and CDR2: SGHRS and YFSETQ. CDR3 sequence (DNA): TGCGCCAGCAGCACCAGGGGCTCGGACACTGAAGCTTTCTTT. Its protein is CASSTRGSDTEAFF. Variable domain in full (rest from reference TRBV5-1 and TRBJ1-1): KAGVTQTPRYLIKTRGQQVTLSCSPISGHRSVSWYQQTPGQGLQFLFEYFSETQRNKGNFPGRFSGRQFSNSRSEMNVSTLELGDSALYLCASSTRGSDTEAFFGQGTRLTVV.

This chain uses TRBV5-1 with TRBJ2-2; TRBD2 matches at 10 bases. The germline CDR1 and CDR2 sequences are SGHRS and YFSETQ. The CDR3 contains 16 residues. Germline trimming cut 5 bases from V and 3 bases from J; bases unmatched to any gene: 7. The CDR3: CASRSSGGAYTGELFF. The DNA of the CDR3 is TGCGCCAGCAGGTCCAGCGGGGGGGCCTACACCGGGGAGCTGTTTTTT.

This clonotype was seen only a few times. The rearrangement links TRBV7-9 to TRBJ1-4; TRBD1 might be the D (5 bases). Trimming shortened V by 3 bases and J by 2 bases, and 10 bases separated the two germline ends. The CDR3 consists of 15 residues. CDR1 and CDR2 from the germline V gene are SEHNR and FQNEAQ (reference sequence). The CDR3 sequence: CASSFQGSTNEKLFF. The CDR3 DNA reads as TGTGCCAGCAGCTTCCAGGGAAGCACTAATGAAAAACTGTTTTTT.

This chain joins TRBV12-3 or TRBV12-4 and TRBJ2-7, with TRBD1 matching over 11 bases. The ends lost 5 bases at V and 3 bases at J; junction bases unmatched: 6. This CDR3 comprises 15 residues. This chain's CDR3 is CASSLPGQGDYEQYF. The CDR3 nucleotides read TGTGCCAGCAGTCTCCCGGGACAGGGGGACTACGAGCAGTACTTC.

This chain joins TRBV5-1 and TRBJ2-4; 13 bases are a match to TRBD2. The junction had 4 bases not matched to a gene; V was cut back by 4 bases and J by 6 bases. The CDR3 contains 15 residues. Germline CDR1 is SGHRS and CDR2 is YFSETQ. CDR3 nucleotides: TGCGCCAGCAGCCCGGGACTAGCGGGGACAAACATTCAGTACTTC. Translation gives CASSPGLAGTNIQYF.

This clonotype was counted many times. The V call is TRBV28, the J call TRBJ2-5, with a possible D match to TRBD2 (5 bases). Germline CDR1 and CDR2: MDHEN and SYDVKM. The V gene lost 6 bases and the J gene lost 2 bases, with 13 bases spanning the gap. The CDR3 runs to 14 residues. Here the CDR3 reads CASRPGMEQETQYF. As DNA, the CDR3 is TGTGCCAGCAGGCCGGGAATGGAACAAGAGACCCAGTACTTC.

This clonotype showed up just a few times. The rearrangement links TRBV6-2 or TRBV6-3 to TRBJ2-5; 8 nucleotides match TRBD2. V gave up 6 bases and J gave up 1 base; unmatched junction bases: 7. In germline, CDR1 is MNHEY, CDR2 SVGEGT. CDR3 length equals 15 residues. In nucleotides, the CDR3 is TGTGCCAGCAGGAGATTTAGCGGGGTCCAAGAGACCCAGTACTTC. Translation gives CASRRFSGVQETQYF.

The chain joins TRBV4-1 to TRBJ1-1; D unresolved. The CDR3 runs 13 residues. V dropped 3 bases and J dropped 4 bases, with 9 bases sitting between them. Germline-derived CDR1 and CDR2 are MGHRA and YSYEKL. CDR3 amino acids: CASSQGGFTEAFF. CDR3 in DNA: TGCGCCAGCAGCCAGGGAGGCTTCACTGAAGCTTTCTTT.

V and J are TRBV2 and TRBJ2-4; D is ambiguous. The ends were cut back, 1 base at V and 9 bases at J, with 4 bases in the middle. This CDR3 region has 11 residues. CDR1 and CDR2 from the germline V gene are SNHLY and FYNNEI. The CDR3 region is CASSEDRIQYF. CDR3 bases: TGTGCCAGCAGTGAAGATCGCATTCAGTACTTC.

This chain connects TRBV4-1 to TRBJ2-1, with D possibly being TRBD1 or TRBD2 (5 bases each). V lost 0 bases and J lost 3, with 12 bases in between. CDR1 and CDR2 (germline): MGHRA, YSYEKL. The CDR3 contains 16 residues. CDR3 sequence (DNA): TGCGCCAGCAGCCAAGAAAGAGGGGCCATCTACAATGAGCAGTTCTTC. Protein: CASSQERGAIYNEQFF.

This clonotype appeared a few times. The V gene is TRBV6-2 or TRBV6-3, the J gene TRBJ2-3; TRBD2 aligns across 7 bases. V was clipped by 1 base and J by 0 bases; unmatched bases: 4. Germline V lookup: CDR1 MNHEY, CDR2 SVGEGT. This CDR3 has 16 amino acids. DNA for the CDR3: TGTGCCAGCAGTTACTACGGGGGGTCTAGCACAGATACGCAGTATTTT. It translates to CASSYYGGSSTDTQYF.

The rearrangement joins TRBV6-4 to TRBJ2-3, with a tentative D call TRBD1 (5 bases). Trimming took 6 bases from V and 1 from J, leaving 14 bases between them. The CDR3 is 15 amino acids. In germline, CDR1 is MRHNA, CDR2 SNTAGT. The CDR3: CASRPPGYCTDTQYF. CDR3 in DNA: TGTGCCAGCAGACCCCCAGGGTATTGCACAGATACGCAGTATTTT.

There are a few counts of this clonotype. V usage is TRBV5-1 and J usage is TRBJ1-1; possibly TRBD1 for D (5 bases). Per germline, CDR1 SGHRS and CDR2 YFSETQ. This CDR3 has 16 residues. V lost 5 bases and J lost 0, with 17 bases in between. In DNA, the CDR3 is TGCGCCAGCAGAGAGACAGAATATACATTGAACACTGAAGCTTTCTTT. Translating it yields CASRETEYTLNTEAFF.

The rearrangement links TRBV30 to TRBJ2-1; TRBD2 agrees at 10 bases. Losses at the gene ends were 5 bases for V and 7 bases for J; bases not matched to a gene: 8. In germline, CDR1 is GTSNPN, CDR2 SVGIG (reference sequence). The CDR3 extends over 14 amino acids. The CDR3 region is CAWDPGLANNEQFF. The CDR3 nucleotides read TGTGCCTGGGATCCGGGACTAGCGAATAATGAGCAGTTCTTC.

This CDR3 reads CASSRGPSRGNTIYF. The DNA of the CDR3 is TGTGCCAGCAGCCGGGGACCTTCGCGGGGAAACACCATATATTTT. The chain combines TRBV6-1 with TRBJ1-3; tentatively, D is TRBD1 (5 bases). V lost 6 bases to trimming and J lost 4 bases, with 16 bases between them. The CDR3 loop spans 15 amino acids. Germline CDR1 is MNHNS and CDR2 is SASEGT.

The V call is TRBV18, the J call TRBJ2-1; no definite D call. The CDR3 length is 14 residues. Trimming cost V 3 bases and J 0 bases, with 6 bases left between them. Germline V lookup: CDR1 KGHSH, CDR2 LQKENI. The CDR3 loop is CASSPSLSYNEQFF. The CDR3 DNA is TGTGCCAGCTCACCCTCTCTCTCCTACAATGAGCAGTTCTTC.

This chain links TRBV7-3 with TRBJ2-7, with a weak D call TRBD1 (5 bases). The V end lost 6 bases, the J end lost 0 bases, and 9 bases lay between the germline ends. The CDR3 consists of 13 residues. Looked up from germline, CDR1 is SGHTA and CDR2 is FQGTGA. In DNA, the CDR3 is TGTGCCAGCAGTGAACAGGTCTCCTACGAGCAGTACTTC. This sequence encodes CASSEQVSYEQYF.

J is TRBJ1-1 and V is TRBV12-3 or TRBV12-4, with D perhaps TRBD1 (5 bases). The CDR3 spans 14 residues. V shed 5 bases and J shed 1 base, with 11 bases lying between them. CDR3 sequence reads: CASSTGLPNTEAFF. For the CDR3, the DNA is TGTGCCAGCAGTACGGGACTCCCGAACACTGAAGCTTTCTTT.

This clonotype has a single count. The chain is built from TRBV20-1 and TRBJ2-6; unclear D gene. Germline-derived CDR1 and CDR2 are DFQATT and SNEGSKA (reference sequence). V lost 3 bases to trimming and J lost 0 bases, with 6 bases between them. CDR3 length: 14 amino acids. Written as DNA, the CDR3 is TGCAGTGCTAGGCAGCACTCTGGGGCCAACGTCCTGACTTTC. It encodes CSARQHSGANVLTF.

V and J are TRBV20-1 and TRBJ1-6, with D uncertain. The CDR3 has 16 amino acids. V gave up 2 bases and J gave up 7 bases, with 18 bases separating them. The germline V gene has CDR1 DFQATT and CDR2 SNEGSKA (reference sequence). The CDR3 is CSARPSALRSNSPLHF. Here the CDR3 DNA reads TGCAGTGCTAGACCCTCTGCGTTACGATCCAATTCACCCCTCCACTTT.

The chain links TRBV2 to TRBJ2-7; TRBD1 agrees at 7 bases. Per the germline V gene, CDR1 is SNHLY and CDR2 is FYNNEI. The CDR3 spans 13 residues. V lost 6 bases and J lost 5; bases outside the gene matches: 7. In nucleotides, the CDR3 is TGTGCCAGCAGCTGGTCCGGGACAGACGAGCAGTACTTC. It is translated as CASSWSGTDEQYF.

This chain joins TRBV12-3 or TRBV12-4 and TRBJ1-5; 7 bases line up with TRBD1. This CDR3 region has 14 residues. Trimming cost V 6 bases and J 3 bases; bases outside gene matches: 5. The CDR3 sequence: CASRPQGDNQPQHF. DNA of the CDR3: TGTGCCAGCAGACCCCAGGGGGACAATCAGCCCCAGCATTTT.

This clonotype was observed a few times. V gene TRBV24-1 combines with J gene TRBJ2-3; D is possibly TRBD1 (5 bases). The CDR3 sequence is 18 residues long. Germline-derived CDR1 and CDR2 are KGHDR and SFDVKD. Trimming stripped 4 bases from V and 9 bases from J, with 28 bases between. The CDR3: CATSDRSSGHALGKTQYF. CDR3 nucleotide sequence: TGTGCCACCAGTGACCGTTCGAGTGGACATGCTTTAGGAAAAACGCAGTATTTT.

The V call is TRBV29-1, the J call TRBJ2-1; a weak D match, TRBD2 (6 bases). This CDR3 comprises 16 residues. V lost 7 bases and J 3 bases, leaving 22 bases between the germline ends. The germline V gene has CDR1 SQVTM and CDR2 ANQGSEA. CDR3 coding DNA: TGCAGCGCCAATGCCCTAGCTCGGACTAACTACAATGAGCAGTTCTTC. Its protein product is CSANALARTNYNEQFF.

The chain links TRBV29-1 to TRBJ2-6, with D uncertain. The V and J ends lost 5 bases and 0 bases respectively, with 8 bases between them. The germline V gene has CDR1 SQVTM and CDR2 ANQGSEA. This CDR3 has 14 residues. As DNA, the CDR3 is TGCAGCGTTAGAGGTTTCTCTGGGGCCAACGTCCTGACTTTC. It encodes CSVRGFSGANVLTF.

The genes are TRBV9 and TRBJ2-3, with 8 bases fitting TRBD1. The junction had 13 bases not matched to a gene; V was cut back by 3 bases and J by 7 bases. This CDR3 contains 16 residues. The germline V gene encodes CDR1 SGDLS and CDR2 YYNGEE. The CDR3 is CASSAWTGLGGNTQYF. DNA for the CDR3: TGTGCCAGCAGCGCCTGGACAGGGCTTGGGGGGAATACGCAGTATTTT.

This chain connects TRBV4-3 to TRBJ2-3; 7 nucleotides agree with TRBD1. The length of the CDR3 is 17 residues. Trimming took 2 bases from V and 0 from J; bases not matched to a gene: 8. In germline, CDR1 is LGHNA, CDR2 YSLEER. The CDR3 reads CASSQTFNRGSTDTQYF. DNA of the CDR3: TGCGCCAGCAGCCAAACATTTAACAGGGGCAGCACAGATACGCAGTATTTT.